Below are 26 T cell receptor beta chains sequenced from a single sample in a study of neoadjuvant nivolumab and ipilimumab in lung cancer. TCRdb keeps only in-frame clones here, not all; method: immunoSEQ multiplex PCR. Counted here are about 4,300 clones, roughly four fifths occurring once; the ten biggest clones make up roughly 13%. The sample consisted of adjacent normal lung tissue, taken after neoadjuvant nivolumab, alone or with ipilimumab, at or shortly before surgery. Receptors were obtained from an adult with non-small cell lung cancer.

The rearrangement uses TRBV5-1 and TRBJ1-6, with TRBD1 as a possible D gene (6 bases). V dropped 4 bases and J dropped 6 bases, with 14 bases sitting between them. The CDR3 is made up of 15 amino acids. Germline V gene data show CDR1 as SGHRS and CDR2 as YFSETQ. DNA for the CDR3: TGCGCCAGCAGCCCCTTCGGGGGGCCTAATTCACCCCTCCACTTT. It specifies CASSPFGGPNSPLHF.

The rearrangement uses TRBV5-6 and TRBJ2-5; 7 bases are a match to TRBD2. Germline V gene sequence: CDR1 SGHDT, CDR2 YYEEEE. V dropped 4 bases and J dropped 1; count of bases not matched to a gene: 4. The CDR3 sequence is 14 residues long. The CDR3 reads CASSVGTIQETQYF. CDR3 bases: TGTGCCAGCAGCGTCGGGACTATCCAAGAGACCCAGTACTTC.

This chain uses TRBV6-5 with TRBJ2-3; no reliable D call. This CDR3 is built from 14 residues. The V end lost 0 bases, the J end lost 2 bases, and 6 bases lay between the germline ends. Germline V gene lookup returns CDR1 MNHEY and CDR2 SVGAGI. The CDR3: CASSYSTVTDTQYF. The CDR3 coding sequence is TGTGCCAGCAGTTACTCAACAGTCACAGATACGCAGTATTTT.

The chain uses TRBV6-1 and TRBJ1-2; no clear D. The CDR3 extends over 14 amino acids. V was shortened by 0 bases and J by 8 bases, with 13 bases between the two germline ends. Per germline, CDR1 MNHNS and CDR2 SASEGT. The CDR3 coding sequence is TGTGCCAGCAGTGAAGCCCGGAGGGTGGGAGGCTACACCTTC. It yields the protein CASSEARRVGGYTF.

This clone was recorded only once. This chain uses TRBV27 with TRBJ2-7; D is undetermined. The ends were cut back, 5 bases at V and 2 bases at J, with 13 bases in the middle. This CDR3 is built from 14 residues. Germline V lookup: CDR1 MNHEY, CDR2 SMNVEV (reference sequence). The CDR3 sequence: CASSPTGFTYEQYF. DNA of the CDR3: TGTGCCAGCAGTCCGACCGGGTTCACCTACGAGCAGTACTTC.

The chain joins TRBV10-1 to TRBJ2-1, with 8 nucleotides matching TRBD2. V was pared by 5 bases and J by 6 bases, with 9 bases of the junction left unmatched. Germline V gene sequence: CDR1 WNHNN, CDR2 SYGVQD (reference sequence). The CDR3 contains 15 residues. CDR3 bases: TGCGCCAGCAGTAATTCGGGGGGGCTCGGCAATGAGCAGTTCTTC. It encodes CASSNSGGLGNEQFF.

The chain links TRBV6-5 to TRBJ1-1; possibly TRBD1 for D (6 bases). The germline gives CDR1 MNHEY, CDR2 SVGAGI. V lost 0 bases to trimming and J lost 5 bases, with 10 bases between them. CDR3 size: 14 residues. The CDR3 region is CASSYSYRVTEAFF. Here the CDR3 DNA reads TGTGCCAGCAGTTACTCGTACAGGGTGACTGAAGCTTTCTTT.

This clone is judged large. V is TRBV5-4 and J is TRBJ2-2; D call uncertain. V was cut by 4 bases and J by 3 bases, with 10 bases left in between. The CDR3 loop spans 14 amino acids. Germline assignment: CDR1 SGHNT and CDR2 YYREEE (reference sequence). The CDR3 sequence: CASSAGQDTGELFF. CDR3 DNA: TGTGCCAGCAGCGCTGGCCAGGACACCGGGGAGCTGTTTTTT.

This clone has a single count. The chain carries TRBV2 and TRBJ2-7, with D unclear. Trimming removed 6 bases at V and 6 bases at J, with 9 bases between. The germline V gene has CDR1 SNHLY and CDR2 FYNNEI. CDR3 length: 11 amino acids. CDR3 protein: CASSGLFEQYV. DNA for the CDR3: TGTGCCAGCAGCGGCCTTTTCGAGCAGTACGTC.

The CDR3 DNA follows: TGTGCCAGCAGCTTGCAACTAGCGGGGTTTGGTGCAGAGACCCAGTACTTC. It encodes CASSLQLAGFGAETQYF. The rearrangement links TRBV7-2 to TRBJ2-5; 10 nucleotides match TRBD2. The CDR3 has 17 amino acids. The germline gives CDR1 SGHTA, CDR2 FQGNSA. V gave up 3 bases and J gave up 4 bases; unmatched junction bases: 11.

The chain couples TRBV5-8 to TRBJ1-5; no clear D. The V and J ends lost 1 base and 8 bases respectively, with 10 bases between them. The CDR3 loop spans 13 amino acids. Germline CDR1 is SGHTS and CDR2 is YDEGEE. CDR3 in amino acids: CASSLLGRKPQHF. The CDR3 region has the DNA TGTGCCAGCAGCTTGCTCGGGAGGAAGCCCCAGCATTTT. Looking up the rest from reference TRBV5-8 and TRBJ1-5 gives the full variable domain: EAGVTQSPTHLIKTRGQQATLRCSPISGHTSVYWYQQALGLGLQFLLWYDEGEERNRGNFPPRFSGRQFPNYSSELNVNALELEDSALYLCASSLLGRKPQHFGDGTRLSIL.

In nucleotides, the CDR3 is TGCGCCAGCAGCGGACTAGCGGGGGGGGAGACCCAGTACTTC. It is translated as CASSGLAGGETQYF. The genes are TRBV5-1 and TRBJ2-5; TRBD2 aligns across 15 bases. There are 14 residues in the CDR3. The junction had 0 bases not matched to a gene; V was cut back by 4 bases and J by 5 bases. The V gene's germline CDR1 is SGHRS and CDR2 YFSETQ.

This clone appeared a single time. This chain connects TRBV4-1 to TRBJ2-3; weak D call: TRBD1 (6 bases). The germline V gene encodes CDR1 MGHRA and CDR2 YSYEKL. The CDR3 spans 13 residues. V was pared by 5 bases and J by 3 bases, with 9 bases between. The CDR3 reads CASSLQGTDTQYF. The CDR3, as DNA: TGCGCCAGCAGCTTACAGGGTACAGATACGCAGTATTTT.

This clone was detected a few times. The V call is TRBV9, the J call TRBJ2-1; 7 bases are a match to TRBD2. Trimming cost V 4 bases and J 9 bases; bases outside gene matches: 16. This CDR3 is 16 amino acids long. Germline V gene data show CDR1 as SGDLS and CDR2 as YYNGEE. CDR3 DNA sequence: TGTGCCAGCAGCAGGGGTGTTGCTAGCGGAACCCCTGAGCAGTTCTTC. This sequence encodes CASSRGVASGTPEQFF. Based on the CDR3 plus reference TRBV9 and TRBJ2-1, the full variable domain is DSGVTQTPKHLITATGQRVTLRCSPRSGDLSVYWYQQSLDQGLQFLIQYYNGEERAKGNILERFSAQQFPDLHSELNLSSLELGDSALYFCASSRGVASGTPEQFFGPGTRLTVL.

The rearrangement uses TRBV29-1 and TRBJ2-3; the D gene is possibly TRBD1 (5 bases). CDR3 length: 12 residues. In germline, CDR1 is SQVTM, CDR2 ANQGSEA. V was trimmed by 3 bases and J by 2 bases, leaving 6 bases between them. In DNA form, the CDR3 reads TGCAGCGTTGACAGGGACACAGATACGCAGTATTTT. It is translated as CSVDRDTDTQYF.

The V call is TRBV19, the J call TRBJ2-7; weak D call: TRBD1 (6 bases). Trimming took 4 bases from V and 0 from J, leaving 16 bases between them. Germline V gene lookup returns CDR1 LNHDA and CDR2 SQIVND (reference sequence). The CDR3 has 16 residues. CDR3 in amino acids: CASSTPGAPSSYEQYV. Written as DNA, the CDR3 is TGTGCCAGTAGTACCCCAGGGGCACCAAGCTCCTACGAGCAGTACGTC.

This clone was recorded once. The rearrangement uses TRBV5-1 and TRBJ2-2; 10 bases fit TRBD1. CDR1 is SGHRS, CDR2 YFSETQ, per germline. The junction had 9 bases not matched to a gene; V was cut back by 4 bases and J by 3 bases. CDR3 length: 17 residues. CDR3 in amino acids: CASSLLPGTGDTGELFF. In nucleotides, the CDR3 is TGCGCCAGCAGCCTCCTACCCGGGACAGGGGACACCGGGGAGCTGTTTTTT. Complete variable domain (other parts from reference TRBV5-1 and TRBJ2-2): KAGVTQTPRYLIKTRGQQVTLSCSPISGHRSVSWYQQTPGQGLQFLFEYFSETQRNKGNFPGRFSGRQFSNSRSEMNVSTLELGDSALYLCASSLLPGTGDTGELFFGEGSRLTVL.

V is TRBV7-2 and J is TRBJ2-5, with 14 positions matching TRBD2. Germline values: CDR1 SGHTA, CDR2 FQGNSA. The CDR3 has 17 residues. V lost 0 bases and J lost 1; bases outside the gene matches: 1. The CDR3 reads CASSLAGTSGGQETQYF. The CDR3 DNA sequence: TGTGCCAGCAGCTTAGCGGGGACTAGCGGGGGCCAAGAGACCCAGTACTTC.

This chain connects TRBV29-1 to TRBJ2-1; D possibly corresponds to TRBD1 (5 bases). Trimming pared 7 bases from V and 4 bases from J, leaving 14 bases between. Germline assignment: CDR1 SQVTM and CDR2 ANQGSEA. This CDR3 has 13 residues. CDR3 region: CSEGMGRYNEQFF. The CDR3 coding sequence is TGCAGCGAAGGCATGGGGCGTTACAATGAGCAGTTCTTC.

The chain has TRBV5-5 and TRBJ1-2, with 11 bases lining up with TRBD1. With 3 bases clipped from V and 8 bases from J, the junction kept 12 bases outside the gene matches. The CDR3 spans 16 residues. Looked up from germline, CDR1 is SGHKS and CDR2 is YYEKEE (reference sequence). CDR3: CASSSPRTGGGDGYTF. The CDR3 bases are TGTGCCAGCAGCTCCCCAAGGACAGGGGGCGGAGACGGCTACACCTTC.

For the CDR3, the DNA is TGTGCCAGCAGTGAATGGAGAATTGCGGTCTACGAGCAGTACTTC. The encoded protein is CASSEWRIAVYEQYF. The genes are TRBV6-1 and TRBJ2-7; no clear D gene. CDR1 is MNHNS, CDR2 SASEGT, per germline. V gave up 2 bases and J gave up 3 bases, with 14 bases separating them. This CDR3 has 15 amino acids.

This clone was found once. In DNA form, the CDR3 reads TGTGCCAGCAGTGGACGGGGTAGGGATTCACCCCTCCACTTT. This encodes CASSGRGRDSPLHF. This chain uses TRBV2 with TRBJ1-6; D unclear. Trimming removed 4 bases at V and 8 bases at J, with 12 bases between. This CDR3 contains 14 residues. Germline CDR1 is SNHLY and CDR2 is FYNNEI.

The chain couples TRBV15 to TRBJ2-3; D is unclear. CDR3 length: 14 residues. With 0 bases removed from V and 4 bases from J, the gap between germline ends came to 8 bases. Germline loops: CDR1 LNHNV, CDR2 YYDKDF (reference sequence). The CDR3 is CATSRDTSADTQYF. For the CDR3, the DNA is TGTGCCACCAGCAGAGATACCAGTGCAGATACGCAGTATTTT.

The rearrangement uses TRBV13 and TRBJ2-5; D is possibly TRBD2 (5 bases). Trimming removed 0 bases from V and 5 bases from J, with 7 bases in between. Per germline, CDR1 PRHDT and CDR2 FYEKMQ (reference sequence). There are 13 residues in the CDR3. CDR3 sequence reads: CASSLGEAETQYF. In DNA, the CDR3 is TGTGCCAGCAGCTTAGGGGAGGCGGAGACCCAGTACTTC.

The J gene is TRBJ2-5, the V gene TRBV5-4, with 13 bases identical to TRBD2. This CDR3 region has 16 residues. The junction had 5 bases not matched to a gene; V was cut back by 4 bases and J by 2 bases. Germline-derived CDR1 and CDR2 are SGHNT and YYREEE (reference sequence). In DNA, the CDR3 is TGTGCCAGCAGCCTAGGACTAGCGGGAGCACAAGAGACCCAGTACTTC. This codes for CASSLGLAGAQETQYF.

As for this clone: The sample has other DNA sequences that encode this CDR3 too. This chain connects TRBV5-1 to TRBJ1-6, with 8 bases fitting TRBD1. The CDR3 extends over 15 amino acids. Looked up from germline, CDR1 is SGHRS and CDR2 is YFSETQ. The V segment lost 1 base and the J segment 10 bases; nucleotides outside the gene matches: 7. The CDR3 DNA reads TGCGCCAGCAGCTTGAAAGGACAGGGTGGGTCACCCCTCCACTTT. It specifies CASSLKGQGGSPLHF.